This TCR beta chain was obtained from a study of blood T cell repertoires in COVID-19. Study overall: The United States, Italy and Spain provided the acute and convalescent COVID-19 samples. Sources were T cells, B-cell-depleted T cells, or PBMCs; the material itself was cDNA or gDNA.

V trimming: 6 bases; J trimming: 7 bases; junction bases outside the gene matches: 7. Germline V gene sequence: CDR1 MNHEY, CDR2 SVGAGI. CDR3 length: 14 residues. This clone came up a few times. In the source study's methods: Estimation of nucleated cell counts relied on the amplification of reference gene primers. Generated by immunoSEQ multiplex PCR, the TCRdb table keeps only in-frame clones and is missing some. That table gives V, J and clone size, and the DNA gave D and trimming. The data show more than 140,000 clones, around 84% seen once. Input material: peripheral blood. This clonotype originated in a woman aged 55-69 years with acute or convalescent COVID-19. The chain employs TRBV6-5 and TRBJ2-2; 8 nucleotides match TRBD2. The CDR3 region is CASRNLAGLGELFF. The CDR3 DNA sequence: TGTGCCAGCAGGAACCTAGCGGGTCTCGGGGAGCTGTTTTTT.